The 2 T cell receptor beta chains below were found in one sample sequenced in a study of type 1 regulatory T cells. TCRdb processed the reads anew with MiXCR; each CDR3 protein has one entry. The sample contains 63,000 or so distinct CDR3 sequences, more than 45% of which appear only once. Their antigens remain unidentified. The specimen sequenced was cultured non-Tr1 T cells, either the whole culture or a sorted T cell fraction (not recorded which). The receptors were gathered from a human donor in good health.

CDR3 residues: CASRRTGQLPQHF. CDR3 DNA sequence: TGTGCCAGCAGAAGGACAGGGCAACTGCCCCAGCATTTT. The rearrangement uses TRBV27 and TRBJ1-5; 8 bases fit TRBD1. Germline trimming cut 6 bases from V and 9 bases from J; bases unmatched to any gene: 7. The CDR3 consists of 13 residues. Germline-derived CDR1 and CDR2 are MNHEY and SMNVEV (reference sequence).

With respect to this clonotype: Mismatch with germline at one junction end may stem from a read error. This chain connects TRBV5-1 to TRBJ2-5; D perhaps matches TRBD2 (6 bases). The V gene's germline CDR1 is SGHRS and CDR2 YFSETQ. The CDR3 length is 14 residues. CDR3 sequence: CASNPGDGIETQYF. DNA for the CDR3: TGCGCCAGCAACCCGGGGGATGGGATAGAGACCCAGTACTTT.